Listed below are T cell receptor beta chains from one sample, sequenced in a study of patients and donors after allogeneic stem cell transplantation. From the RT-PCR reads, TCRdb called clonotypes with MiXCR, one entry per CDR3 protein. The repertoire holds more than 850,000 distinct CDR3 sequences, with about a sixth as singletons. Sequenced sample: blood, either unsorted or a sorted T cell fraction (not recorded which). These receptor sequences come from a human donor who was either an allogeneic HSCT recipient or a stem cell or donor lymphocyte infusion donor (not recorded which). It is not recorded whose cells these are; they may come from a transplant donor. The CDR3 runs from the conserved cysteine through the conserved F or W. A D gene is named only where the DNA matches it firmly.

len | j_gene | d_gene | v_gene | CDR3aa
17 | TRBJ1-1 | - | TRBV7-8 | CASSLALKGGLSTEAFF
14 | TRBJ2-2 | - | TRBV9 | CASSTDRNTGELFF
13 | TRBJ1-5 | - | TRBV10-3 | CATTAARGQPQHF
15 | TRBJ1-1 | TRBD1 | TRBV7-2 | CASTLRGLTNTEAFF
13 | TRBJ2-7 | TRBD2 | TRBV2 | CASTPGLASEQYF
11 | TRBJ2-7 | - | TRBV5-6 | CASSLGQRQYF
16 | TRBJ2-1 | - | TRBV2 | CASSSGLPFPYNEQFF
14 | TRBJ1-1 | TRBD1 | TRBV6-5 | CASSSQGVRTEAFF
17 | TRBJ2-3 | - | TRBV7-2 | CASSLVLGKKPPDTQYF
15 | TRBJ2-3 | - | TRBV20-1 | CSAQQGSLGTDTQYF
16 | TRBJ1-5 | TRBD1 | TRBV7-2 | CASSIGTGNFNQPQHF
15 | TRBJ2-3 | - | TRBV5-1 | CASSDGHASPDTQYF
15 | TRBJ2-3 | TRBD1 | TRBV29-1 | CSALGAGGGTDTQYF
12 | TRBJ1-2 | - | TRBV5-1 | CASRKDAWGYTF
15 | TRBJ1-1 | - | TRBV20-1 | CSAWAPLDLNTEAFF
11 | TRBJ1-1 | - | TRBV30 | CAWSLSTEAFF
13 | TRBJ2-1 | TRBD2 | TRBV7-9 | CASSSILGGSKFF
14 | TRBJ1-1 | - | TRBV7-3 | CASSLHQGVTEAFF
18 | TRBJ1-1 | - | TRBV6-2/TRBV6-3 | CASSYSIERSFSITEAFF
16 | TRBJ2-7 | - | TRBV20-1 | CSANAFRGIRDYEQYF